The entry below gives a single T cell receptor (beta chain) sequence along with its context. The data belong to a study of long-term antiretroviral therapy in people with HIV. The CDR3 is 14 amino acids. Trimming removed 2 bases from V and 4 bases from J, with 11 bases in between. Germline V gene sequence: CDR1 LGHNA, CDR2 YNFKEQ. Run at survey level, the immunoSEQ assay was version v3.0. The data were produced by immunoSEQ multiplex PCR, yet TCRdb's version contains in-frame clones alone and is incomplete. The sample lists 25,000 to 35,000 clones; around 85% were seen once. The gene calls are TRBV4-2 and TRBJ2-5; D remains ambiguous. The receptor was derived from a man between 50 and 59 years old with HIV. The material sequenced was unsorted PBMCs, taken 5 years before starting antiretroviral therapy. The CDR3 spells CASSQSFQVETQYF. Here the CDR3 DNA reads TGTGCCAGCAGCCAATCGTTTCAGGTAGAGACCCAGTACTTC.